Below, 8 T cell receptor beta chains from the same sample are listed, as sequenced in a study of somatic mutations in cytotoxic T cells in rheumatoid arthritis. This table comes from immunoSEQ multiplex PCR, and its TCRdb copy is limited to in-frame clones, with some not included. The repertoire includes around 16,000 clones, around 75% of them detected once, and about a sixth sits in the top ten. The sequenced sample was CD8+ T cells sorted from blood. These TCRs come from an adult with rheumatoid arthritis.

This clone was recorded a few times. The chain carries TRBV11-2 and TRBJ1-2, with TRBD1 matching 10 bases. Trimming took 5 bases from V and 2 from J; bases not matched to a gene: 2. Per germline, CDR1 SGHAT and CDR2 FQNNGV. CDR3 length: 14 amino acids. CDR3 DNA: TGTGCCAGCAGCCCGGGACAGGGGAACTATGGCTACACCTTC. It yields the protein CASSPGQGNYGYTF.

The V and J genes are TRBV4-1 and TRBJ2-1; the D is unclear. The CDR3 is made up of 17 amino acids. Trimming removed 1 base at V and 1 base at J, with 14 bases between. Germline-derived CDR1 and CDR2 are MGHRA and YSYEKL. DNA of the CDR3: TGCGCCAGCAGCCAAGGTGGGGTCCCTAATTCCTACAATGAGCAGTTCTTC. It yields the protein CASSQGGVPNSYNEQFF.

Here the CDR3 reads CASSFGGADTQYF. The DNA for the CDR3 is TGTGCCAGCAGTTTCGGGGGGGCAGATACGCAGTATTTT. J is TRBJ2-3 and V is TRBV28; 8 nucleotides match TRBD2. Germline V gene sequence: CDR1 MDHEN, CDR2 SYDVKM. J was trimmed by 4 bases and V by 3 bases; bases with no gene match: 0. The CDR3 sequence is 13 residues long.

This clone appeared once. The chain employs TRBV5-1 and TRBJ1-4; maybe TRBD1 (5 bases). The germline gives CDR1 SGHRS, CDR2 YFSETQ. The CDR3 is 15 amino acids. The V end lost 2 bases, the J end lost 6 bases, and 14 bases lay between the germline ends. The DNA for the CDR3 is TGCGCCAGCAGCTTTGTACAGGCCTTCGATGAAAAACTGTTTTTT. It encodes CASSFVQAFDEKLFF.

This chain uses TRBV2 with TRBJ1-2; D remains ambiguous. V gave up 2 bases and J gave up 2 bases, with 21 bases separating them. Germline assignment: CDR1 SNHLY and CDR2 FYNNEI. This CDR3 contains 18 residues. Written as DNA, the CDR3 is TGTGCCAGCAGTGAAATACGAATTTTGACTCCAACAAACTATGGCTACACCTTC. Amino acid sequence: CASSEIRILTPTNYGYTF.

V and J are TRBV10-3 and TRBJ2-5; D gene ambiguous. CDR3 size: 14 residues. V gave up 2 bases and J gave up 5 bases, with 12 bases separating them. Germline V gene data show CDR1 as ENHRY and CDR2 as SYGVKD. The chain's CDR3 is CAISEGALGETQYF. In DNA form, the CDR3 reads TGTGCCATCAGTGAGGGTGCCCTCGGGGAGACCCAGTACTTC.

V and J are TRBV5-1 and TRBJ1-1; D unclear. The CDR3 has 13 residues. Germline CDR1 and CDR2: SGHRS and YFSETQ. Trimming left V 3 bases short and J 2 bases short, with 8 bases between. The CDR3 is CASSSFSNTEAFF. The DNA of the CDR3 is TGCGCCAGCAGCTCCTTTAGCAACACTGAAGCTTTCTTT.

The chain is built from TRBV9 and TRBJ2-6, with TRBD2 identical over 9 bases. Germline values: CDR1 SGDLS, CDR2 YYNGEE. V was clipped by 0 bases and J by 6 bases; unmatched bases: 13. This CDR3 region has 19 residues. The CDR3 sequence is CASSVDRRGGAPEANVLTF. The CDR3 DNA is TGTGCCAGCAGCGTAGATCGGCGGGGGGGGGCCCCGGAGGCCAACGTCCTGACTTTC.